Listed below are T cell receptor beta chains from one sample, sequenced in a study of blood T cells in healthy people across ages. MiXCR, applied by TCRdb to the 5' RACE reads, yields one record per CDR3 protein. This sample has hundreds of thousands of distinct CDR3 sequences, with around 28% found just once. The sequenced material came from blood. The receptors here all came from a woman of 80 years or more in good health. CDR3s include the opening cysteine and the closing phenylalanine or tryptophan. The D gene is left open where the match is weak. Expanded clones get a size class; other rows say once, few or many, or leave the size out.

TRBJ1-2	TRBD1	once	14	TRBV7-9	CASSRMGQGYGYTF	TGTGCCAGCAGCCGCATGGGACAGGGCTATGGCTACACCTTC
TRBJ2-6	-	few	17	TRBV2	CASRVPPGVNGANVLTF	TGTGCCAGCAGGGTTCCCCCCGGAGTAAATGGGGCCAACGTCCTGACTTTC
TRBJ1-2	TRBD1	many	15	TRBV20-1	CSANGPGTANYGYTF	TGCAGTGCCAACGGGCCAGGGACAGCTAACTATGGCTACACCTTC
TRBJ1-6	TRBD1	many	15	TRBV6-1	CASSERGDSNSPLHF	TGTGCCAGCAGTGAAAGGGGGGACAGTAATTCACCCCTCCACTTT
TRBJ2-1	-	-	12	TRBV24-1	CATTGNSLEQFF	TGTGCCACCACTGGCAACAGTCTTGAGCAGTTCTTC
TRBJ2-1	-	many	16	TRBV5-1	CASSPERTEVHFEQFF	TGCGCCAGCAGCCCGGAGCGGACAGAGGTCCACTTTGAGCAGTTCTTC
TRBJ2-1	-	few	12	TRBV29-1	CSVHLPSRDANF	TGCAGCGTCCACCTACCAAGCCGGGACGCGAACTTC
TRBJ1-2	-	-	15	TRBV4-1	CASSQTTGYDYGYTF	TGCGCCAGCAGCCAAACTACAGGTTACGACTATGGCTACACCTTC
TRBJ2-6	TRBD1	many	17	TRBV27	CASRSHGQGTGANVLTF	TGTGCCAGCAGGAGTCATGGACAGGGGACTGGGGCCAACGTCCTGACTTTC
TRBJ2-5	-	many	12	TRBV10-2	CASHIGGETQYF	TGCGCCAGCCATATTGGGGGAGAGACCCAGTACTTC
TRBJ2-7	-	few	16	TRBV5-1	CASSPLDMSSYNEQYF	TGCGCCAGCAGCCCCCTGGACATGAGCTCCTACAATGAGCAGTACTTC
TRBJ2-7	-	many	12	TRBV28	CASSRPGYEQYF	TGTGCCAGCAGCCGGCCGGGCTACGAGCAGTACTTC
TRBJ2-5	-	few	14	TRBV20-1	CSVPSARGGQTQYF	TGCAGTGTCCCCTCCGCAAGGGGTGGACAGACCCAGTACTTC
TRBJ2-7	TRBD2	-	14	TRBV19	CASPSGGSSYEQYF	TGTGCCAGTCCCAGCGGGGGTAGCTCCTACGAGCAGTACTTC
TRBJ1-2	TRBD1	many	16	TRBV4-2	CASSQDRQGPNYGYTF	TGTGCCAGCAGCCAGGACCGACAGGGACCCAACTATGGCTACACCTTC
TRBJ2-1	TRBD2	-	19	TRBV24-1	CATSDPGTSGRGWFIEQFF	TGTGCCACCAGTGATCCCGGGACTAGCGGGAGAGGGTGGTTCATTGAGCAGTTCTTC
TRBJ2-5	-	-	15	TRBV15	CATSREGRGQETQYF	TGTGCCACCAGCAGAGAGGGCAGAGGCCAAGAGACCCAGTACTTC
TRBJ2-2	-	few	13	TRBV7-9	CASSRDRAGELFF	TGTGCCAGCAGCCGGGACCGGGCCGGGGAGCTGTTTTTT
TRBJ1-2	TRBD1	-	15	TRBV18	CASSPLGQRNDGYTF	TGTGCCAGCTCACCCTTGGGACAGCGAAATGATGGCTACACCTTC
TRBJ2-5	TRBD2	many	15	TRBV9	CASSVDGTSRETQYF	TGTGCCAGCAGCGTAGACGGGACTAGCCGAGAGACCCAGTACTTC
TRBJ2-7	-	many	15	TRBV14	CASSPEGGQTYEQYF	TGTGCCAGCAGCCCGGAAGGGGGGCAAACCTACGAGCAGTACTTC
TRBJ2-1	TRBD2	many	16	TRBV6-5	CASSYSSRGGLNEQFF	TGTGCCAGCAGTTACTCCTCGCGGGGGGGCCTGAATGAGCAGTTCTTC
TRBJ2-2	TRBD2	-	16	TRBV6-2/TRBV6-3	CASSRTSGTNTGELFF	TGTGCCAGCAGCCGGACTAGCGGGACGAACACCGGGGAGCTGTTTTTT
TRBJ1-2	-	few	14	TRBV6-4	CACSEDFPSNGYTF	TGTGCCTGCAGTGAGGACTTTCCCTCAAATGGCTACACCTTC
TRBJ2-3	-	many	15	TRBV6-2/TRBV6-3	CASSYSTVLPDTQYF	TGTGCCAGCAGTTACTCGACAGTTCTACCAGATACGCAGTATTTT
TRBJ2-7	-	-	16	TRBV20-1	CSARESIKGGSFEQYF	TGCAGTGCTAGAGAGTCAATCAAGGGGGGATCTTTCGAGCAGTACTTC
TRBJ1-1	TRBD1	-	14	TRBV14	CASGQGQRYSAAFF	TGTGCCAGCGGCCAGGGACAGCGGTACTCCGCGGCTTTCTTT
TRBJ2-5	-	many	13	TRBV7-9	CASRPSAGETQYF	TGTGCCAGCAGGCCCTCGGCCGGGGAGACCCAGTACTTC
TRBJ1-3	-	once	13	TRBV27	CASRRSAGNTIYF	TGTGCCAGCAGGAGATCGGCCGGAAACACCATATATTTT
TRBJ1-6	-	many	15	TRBV6-1	CASSESLRGNSPLHF	TGTGCCAGCAGTGAATCCCTCCGGGGGAATTCACCCCTCCACTTT
TRBJ1-2	-	-	11	TRBV29-1	CSVRVDYGYTF	TGCAGCGTCAGGGTCGACTATGGCTACACCTTC
TRBJ2-3	-	many	11	TRBV6-2/TRBV6-3	CASSSWDTQYF	TGTGCCAGCAGTTCTTGGGATACGCAGTATTTT
TRBJ2-7	TRBD2	few	15	TRBV19	CASSMGLPASYEQYF	TGTGCCAGTAGTATGGGACTACCTGCATCCTACGAGCAGTACTTC
TRBJ2-1	-	-	15	TRBV11-2	CASSIGGDFNNEQFF	TGTGCCAGCAGCATAGGAGGGGATTTCAACAATGAGCAGTTCTTC
TRBJ1-4	-	-	12	TRBV30	CVWSSNRVELFF	TGTGTCTGGAGTTCCAACAGGGTTGAACTGTTTTTT
TRBJ1-2	-	many	13	TRBV20-1	CSAKGRTNYGYTF	TGCAGTGCGAAGGGGAGGACTAACTATGGCTACACCTTC
TRBJ2-3	-	few	13	TRBV24-1	CATSDLPTDTQYF	TGTGCCACCAGTGATTTGCCCACAGATACGCAGTATTTT
TRBJ2-7	-	many	13	TRBV10-3	CAISELGSYEQYF	TGTGCCATCAGTGAGCTGGGCTCCTACGAGCAGTACTTC
TRBJ1-2	-	few	13	TRBV20-1	CSASPQGGNGYTF	TGCAGTGCTAGCCCTCAGGGAGGGAATGGCTACACCTTC
TRBJ2-1	TRBD1	-	15	TRBV7-2	CASSYQDRGVYEQFF	TGTGCCAGCAGCTACCAGGACAGGGGAGTCTATGAGCAGTTCTTC
TRBJ1-2	-	many	13	TRBV5-6	CASSGFGGYGYTF	TGTGCCAGCTCCGGCTTTGGTGGCTATGGCTACACCTTC
TRBJ2-2	TRBD2	-	14	TRBV7-2	CASSPRAGPGELFF	TGTGCCAGCAGCCCTAGAGCGGGGCCCGGGGAGCTGTTTTTT
TRBJ2-1	-	many	12	TRBV7-9	CASSLLSNEQFF	TGTGCCAGCAGCTTACTTTCCAATGAGCAGTTCTTC
TRBJ1-2	-	few	14	TRBV9	CASSVTGIYYGYTF	TGTGCCAGCAGTGTAACAGGGATTTACTATGGCTACACCTTC